Here is one T cell receptor (beta chain) with its context. J was trimmed by 4 bases and V by 2 bases; bases with no gene match: 7. The germline gives CDR1 KGHSH, CDR2 LQKENI. The CDR3 runs 15 residues. Authors' processing steps: Nucleated cell number was recorded as an estimate derived from reference gene primer amplification. Clones were read by immunoSEQ multiplex PCR, and TCRdb kept only the in-frame ones, dropping some. For V, J and clone size, that table is used; D and trimming come from the DNA. The data hold 200,000 to 250,000 clones, with about 90% observed a single time. This sample stems from a study of blood T cell repertoires in COVID-19. Study at large: Samples representing acute and convalescent COVID-19 were sourced from the United States, Italy and Spain. Sources were T cells, B-cell-depleted T cells, or PBMCs; the material itself was cDNA or gDNA.

Sequencing was carried out using peripheral blood. The V call is TRBV18, the J call TRBJ2-5, with 7 nucleotides matching TRBD1. This clonotype originated in a woman in her 30s who had recovered from COVID-19. The CDR3 sequence is CASSPSETGRETQYF. CDR3 DNA sequence: TGTGCCAGCTCACCATCAGAGACAGGGAGAGAGACCCAGTACTTC.